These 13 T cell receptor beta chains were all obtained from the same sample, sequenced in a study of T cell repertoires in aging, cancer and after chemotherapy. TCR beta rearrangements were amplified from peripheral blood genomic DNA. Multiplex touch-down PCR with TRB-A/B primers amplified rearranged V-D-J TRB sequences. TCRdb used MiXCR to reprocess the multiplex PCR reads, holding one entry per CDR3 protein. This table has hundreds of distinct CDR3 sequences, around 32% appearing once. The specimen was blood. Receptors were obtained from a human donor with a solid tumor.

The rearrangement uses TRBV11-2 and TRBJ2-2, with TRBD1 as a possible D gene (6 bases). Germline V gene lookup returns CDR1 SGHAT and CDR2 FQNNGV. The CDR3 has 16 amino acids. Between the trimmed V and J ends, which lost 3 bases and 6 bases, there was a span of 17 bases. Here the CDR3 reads CASSFPAGAVSGELFF. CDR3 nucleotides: TGTGCCAGCAGCTTTCCGGCAGGGGCGGTCTCCGGGGAGCTGTTTTTT.

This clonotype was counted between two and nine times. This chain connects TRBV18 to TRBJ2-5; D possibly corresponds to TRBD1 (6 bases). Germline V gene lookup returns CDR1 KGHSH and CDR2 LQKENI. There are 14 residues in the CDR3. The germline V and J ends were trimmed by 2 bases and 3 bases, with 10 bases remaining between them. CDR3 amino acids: CASSPWTEEETQYF. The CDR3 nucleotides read TGTGCCAGCTCACCATGGACAGAGGAAGAGACCCAGTACTTC.

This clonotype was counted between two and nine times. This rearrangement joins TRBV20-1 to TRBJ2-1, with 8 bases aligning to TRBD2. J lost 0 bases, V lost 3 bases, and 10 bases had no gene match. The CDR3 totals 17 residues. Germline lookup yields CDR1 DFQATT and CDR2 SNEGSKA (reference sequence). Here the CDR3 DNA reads TGCAGTGCTAGCCCCCCGGGAGGGCGGAACTCCTACAATGAGCAGTTCTTC. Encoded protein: CSASPPGGRNSYNEQFF.

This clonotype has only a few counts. The chain's CDR3 is CASSSRSISGNTIYF. Here the CDR3 DNA reads TGTGCCAGCAGTTCCAGGTCGATCTCTGGAAACACCATATATTTT. The chain uses TRBV6-6 and TRBJ1-3; D is unclear. Germline V gene sequence: CDR1 MNHNY, CDR2 SVGAGI (reference sequence). The CDR3 length is 15 residues. With 4 bases removed from V and 0 bases from J, the gap between germline ends came to 10 bases.

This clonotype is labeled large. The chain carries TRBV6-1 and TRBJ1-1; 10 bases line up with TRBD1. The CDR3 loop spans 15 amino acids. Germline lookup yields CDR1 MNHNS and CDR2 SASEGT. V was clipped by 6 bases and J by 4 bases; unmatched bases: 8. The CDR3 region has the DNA TGTGCCAGCAGGCGACAGGGGGCTCTGAGCACTGAAGCTTTCTTT. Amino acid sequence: CASRRQGALSTEAFF.

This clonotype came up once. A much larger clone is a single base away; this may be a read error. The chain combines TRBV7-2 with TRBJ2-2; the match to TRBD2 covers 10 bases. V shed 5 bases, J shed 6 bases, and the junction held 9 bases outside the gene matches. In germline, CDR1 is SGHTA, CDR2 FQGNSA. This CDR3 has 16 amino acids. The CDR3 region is CASSLQPSGRAGELFF. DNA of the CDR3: TGTGCCAGCAGCCTGCAACCAAGCGGGAGGGCCGGGGAGCTGTTTTTT. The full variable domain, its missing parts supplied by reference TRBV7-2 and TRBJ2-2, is GAGVSQSPSNKVTEKGKDVELRCDPISGHTALYWYRQSLGQGLEFLIYFQGNSAPDKSGLPSDRFSAERTGGSVSTLTIQRTQQEDSAVYLCASSLQPSGRAGELFFGEGSRLTVL.

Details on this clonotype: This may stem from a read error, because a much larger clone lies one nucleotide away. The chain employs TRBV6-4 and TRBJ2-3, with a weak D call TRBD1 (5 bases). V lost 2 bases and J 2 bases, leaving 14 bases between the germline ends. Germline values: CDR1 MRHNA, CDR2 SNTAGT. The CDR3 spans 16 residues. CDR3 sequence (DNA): TGTGCCAGCAGTGACCAGGGTGTAGGCGACACAGATACGCAGTATTTT. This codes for CASSDQGVGDTDTQYF.

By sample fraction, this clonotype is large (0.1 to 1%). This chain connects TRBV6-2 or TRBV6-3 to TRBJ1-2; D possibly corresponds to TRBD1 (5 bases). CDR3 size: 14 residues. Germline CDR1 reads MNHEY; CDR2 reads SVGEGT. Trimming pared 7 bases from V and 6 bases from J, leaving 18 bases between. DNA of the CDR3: TGTGCCAGCAACGAGATCCAGGGAATAGATGGCTACACCTTC. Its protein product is CASNEIQGIDGYTF.

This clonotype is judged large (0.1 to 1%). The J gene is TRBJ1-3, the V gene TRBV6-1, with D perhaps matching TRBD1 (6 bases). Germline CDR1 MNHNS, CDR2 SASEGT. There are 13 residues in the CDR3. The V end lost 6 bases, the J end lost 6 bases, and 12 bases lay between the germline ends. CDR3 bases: TGTGCCAGCAGACCGGACAGCCAAAACACCATATATTTT. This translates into CASRPDSQNTIYF.

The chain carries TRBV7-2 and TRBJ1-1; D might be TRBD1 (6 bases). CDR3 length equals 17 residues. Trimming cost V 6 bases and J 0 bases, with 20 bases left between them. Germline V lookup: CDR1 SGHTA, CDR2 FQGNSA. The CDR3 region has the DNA TGTGCCAGCAGTTTACAGGGTGGGGCCCTAATGAACACTGAAGCTTTCTTT. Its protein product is CASSLQGGALMNTEAFF.

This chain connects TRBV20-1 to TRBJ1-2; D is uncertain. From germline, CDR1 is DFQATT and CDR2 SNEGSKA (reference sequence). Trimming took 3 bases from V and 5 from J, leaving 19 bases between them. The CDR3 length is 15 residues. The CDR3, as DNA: TGCAGTGCTAGCCCCCTAGACTGGCGCGAGTATGGCTACACCTTC. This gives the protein CSASPLDWREYGYTF.

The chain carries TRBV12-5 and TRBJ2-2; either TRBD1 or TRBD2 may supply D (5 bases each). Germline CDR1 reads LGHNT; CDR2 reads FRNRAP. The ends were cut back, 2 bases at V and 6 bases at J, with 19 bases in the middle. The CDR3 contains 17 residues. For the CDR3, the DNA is TGTGCTAGTGGTTTGCCCCGGGGACCTCTGGGGGCCGGGGAGCTGTTTTTT. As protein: CASGLPRGPLGAGELFF.

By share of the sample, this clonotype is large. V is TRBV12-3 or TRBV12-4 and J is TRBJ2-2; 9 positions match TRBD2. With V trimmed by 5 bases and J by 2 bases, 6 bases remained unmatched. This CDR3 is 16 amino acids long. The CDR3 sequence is CASSPLAGTNTGELFF. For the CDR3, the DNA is TGTGCCAGCAGTCCTCTAGCGGGGACTAACACCGGGGAGCTGTTTTTT.